This T cell receptor beta chain derives from a study of relationships among human T cell subsets (dated by TCRdb to the early 2010s). Regarding the study in general: The study sequenced eight distinct T cell populations from blood: pan T, CD8 cytotoxic, regulatory, Th1, Th2, naive plus transitional, activated and memory cells. The full study reports these points: The substantial sharing of CDR3s among Th1, Th2 and regulatory T cells was interpreted as suggesting that cell fate choices are stochastic. Across the seven subsets, no statistically significant differences turned up in V, D and J usage, CDR3 length, or N-nucleotide additions. The bead-based sorting was unable to rule out the presence of a CD4+CD8+ double-positive population. Over 50% of CD8+ cytotoxic sequences belonged to clones with over 100 reads, whereas regulatory and Th2 subsets showed few such clones.

Receptor amplification or capture employed multiplex PCR. Sequencing took place on a 454 GS FLX. TCR alpha and beta CDR3 regions were amplified from mRNA by semiquantitative ARM-PCR. ARM-PCR used tagged nested gene-specific primers, after which communal superprimers carried out exponential amplification. Exonuclease was used to remove the nested primers before the first-round PCR products went through the second amplification round. The amplicons were sequenced on the 454 platform, a system that can rapidly sequence millions of DNA fragments without cloning bias. A read counted as effective if the read could be mapped to both V and J germline segments. On the authors' methods: IRmap was used to assign reads to germline V, D and J segments, and IRmap relies on pyromap, a Smith-Waterman modification adapted to 454 sequencing errors. D-beta assignments were filtered using cutoffs set at the 99th percentile of alignment scores from simulated random sequences. CDR3 was defined as the amino acids between the conserved V-segment Y[YFLI]C motif and the J-segment [FW]GXGT motif. A compound Poisson process model, previously applied to large-scale EST data, was used to estimate repertoire diversity. A procedure for detecting cross-contamination was used to argue that the shared CDR3s did not come from sample contamination. TCRdb redid the processing of the public reads, applying fastp at Q25 and MiXCR, and retained in-frame beta chains. Identical CDR3 protein sequences are pooled into one entry, listed with their most common genes and DNA. Here the V and J calls rest on TCRdb's processing, not on the authors' analysis. The sample table records roughly 13,000 distinct CDR3 sequences; around 69% of these occur just once. The top ten hold roughly 27% of the sample.

Th1 cells were collected as the CD4+CD25-CD294- flow-through after CD25, CD56 and CD294 bead selections. Miltenyi superparamagnetic beads coated with subset-specific monoclonal antibodies were used to isolate the T cell subsets. Every T cell population was isolated from peripheral blood. Whole blood was subjected to Ficoll separation to obtain mononuclear cells, from which monocytes were subsequently depleted using anti-CD14 microbeads. The isolated cell populations were resuspended in RNAprotect reagent immediately. As concerns this clonotype: There is no known antigen for this receptor. Base-call qualities are not available, and no considerably larger clone is one nucleotide away.

The sample consisted of CD4+ Th1 cells sorted from blood. Explained via the paper, the cell subset or site label denotes: CD4+CD25-CD294- T helper 1 cells. The receptor's source is a man aged 35 to 55 in good health.

The CDR3 corresponds to CASSFPGQYYEQYF. The sequenced DNA: TGTGCCAGCAGTTTCCCGGGACAGTACTACGAGCAGTACTTC. The V and J segments used are TRBV28 and TRBJ2-7, with 7 bases aligning to TRBD1. The CDR3 numbers 14 residues from cysteine through phenylalanine. This entry keeps only the CDR3 DNA: 42 bases, framed from base 1. After removal of 3 bases from V and 3 bases from J, the junction retains 5 bases not matched to a gene. From the germline V gene, CDR1 is MDHEN and CDR2 is SYDVKM. Supplemented by the reference TRBV28 and TRBJ2-7 proteins around the CDR3, the complete variable domain is DVKVTQSSRYLVKRTGEKVFLECVQDMDHENMFWYRQDPGLGLRLIYFSYDVKMKEKGDIPEGYSVSREKKERFSLILESASTNQTSMYLCASSFPGQYYEQYFGPGTRLTVT.